This T cell receptor (beta chain) was recovered during a study of beta chain features in type 1 diabetes (dated by TCRdb to the late 2010s). General notes on the study: Mean age, gender distribution, total cell number and subset yield were not different between patients and healthy donors. A total of about 100,000,000 sorted cells were examined across all samples, and RNA yield correlated strongly with the number of cells per subset. The study compared TCRB repertoires of sorted circulating CD4+ T cell subsets between recently diagnosed type 1 diabetes patients and matched healthy donors. Naive and central memory subsets were obtained from all 30 or so donors, but regulatory and stem cell-like memory subsets were isolated from only 8 patients and roughly eight healthy donors. Overall study results and their limits: At VDJ recombination sites, type 1 diabetes patients had fewer insertions and more deleted nucleotides, which implies abnormalities in thymic rearrangement. PCR might favor shorter templates, but patient and control samples were amplified and corrected together, so any skew would affect both groups equally. The naive, central memory and regulatory TCRB repertoires appeared to resemble one another more closely among patients than among healthy donors. Only small numbers of individuals were included in the HLA sub-analyses, which left unresolved whether HLA type had any influence on TCRB rearrangement. In all four CD4+ subsets, TCRB CDR3 length was moderately but significantly shorter in type 1 diabetes patients. Because cDNA was sequenced instead of genomic DNA, highly expressing activated cells could be over-represented, though the groups showed no difference in activation or CD3 levels.

The junction shows trimming of 0 bases on V and 7 bases on J, plus 4 bases between the germline ends. There are 12 amino acids in the CDR3, from cysteine to phenylalanine inclusive. The entry retains the CDR3 DNA only, 36 bases that are in frame from base 1. From a lookup of the germline V gene (reference sequence), CDR1 and CDR2 are SGHNT and YYREEE. Each donor gave one peripheral blood draw, averaging roughly 120 mL, which was collected into heparinised tubes. A BD FACSAria II was used to sort naive, central memory, regulatory and stem cell-like memory CD4+ T cells with a panel that included CD45RO, CCR7, CD25, CD127, CD95 and CD27. Purity was above 95% for every sorted population. PBMCs were isolated immediately by Lymphoprep density gradient centrifugation and stained directly without culture. So that batch effects would be minimized, each experiment stained and sorted samples in pairs, pairing one healthy donor with one patient.

This clone was recorded a few times. Its cognate antigen has yet to be identified. No qualities accompany the bases; no much larger clone lies one base away. The entire amount of isolated RNA was reverse transcribed using the High Capacity cDNA Reverse Transcription Kit, so the sequenced TCRB transcripts were expressed ones. Deep immunoSEQ sequencing was applied to naive, central memory and regulatory T cell samples, giving an average of roughly 3.3 million total reads per sample. Sorted cells were lysed in RLT buffer and RNA was extracted with DNase-treated RNeasy Micro or Mini kits, depending on cell number. Each cell subset was processed on its own to prevent cross-contamination, while patient and healthy donor samples were processed together. Using the immunoSEQ multiplex PCR, TCRB sequences were amplified from cDNA into 87-bp fragments spanning the CDR3 region. The amplicons were sequenced using the Illumina HiSeq platform. Under the source paper's analysis protocol: PCR bias was corrected computationally using synthetic template baselines, and reads within Hamming distance 2 were collapsed, with unmergeable singletons discarded. By aligning reads against IMGT, V, D and J genes, CDR3 length, and insertions or deletions at six rearrangement sites were assigned. Within each subset, clonotype counts were normalized to sorted cell number, and only after that were true diversity and Gini coefficients computed with the tcR R package. The overlap coefficient, calculated on TCRB nucleotide sequences, was used to measure repertoire sharing. TCRdb mirrors the immuneACCESS table, restricted to in-frame sequences. Some clones are absent from its copies; in checked studies, under half trace to an unresolved V gene, and the reason for the others is unknown. The DNA gave D and trimming, while V, J and clone size come from that table. This sample lists a few hundred thousand clones; 8.5% to 10% were detected once. The leading ten clones occupy around 0.66% of the sample.

The clonotype originates from a man younger than 45 with type 1 diabetes. Here the chain combines TRBV5-4 and TRBJ2-2; no D segment can be confidently identified. Sequenced input: central memory CD4+ T cells from blood. The nucleotides are TGTGCCAGCAGCTTGGAGGTCGGGGAGCTGTTTTTT. This encodes CASSLEVGELFF.